The following is a TCR beta chain sequence with its context. The antigen is not known. The data were obtained in a study of OX40 agonist ivuxolimab in advanced cancers. Background on the study: Cancers in dose escalation were hepatocellular, melanoma, renal cell and head and neck. Study outcomes and limitations: CD8+ T cells averaged more expanded clones than CD4+.

From germline, CDR1 is GTSNPN and CDR2 SVGIG (reference sequence). V lost 1 base, J lost 8 bases, and 6 bases lay in between. This CDR3 region has 11 residues. Clones were sequenced by immunoSEQ multiplex PCR, and TCRdb holds only the in-frame ones, with some missing. The sample comprises approximately 29,000 clones, 70% to 80% of which are singletons, and roughly 10% rests with the top ten. The TCR comes from an adult with an advanced solid tumor such as melanoma, head and neck, liver or kidney cancer. The source was CD4+ or CD8+ T cells sorted from blood, collected in a trial of the OX40 agonist ivuxolimab. The chain joins TRBV30 to TRBJ1-3; D is unresolved. CDR3 region: CAWSGRYTIYF. The DNA for the CDR3 is TGTGCCTGGAGTGGGAGATACACCATATATTTT.